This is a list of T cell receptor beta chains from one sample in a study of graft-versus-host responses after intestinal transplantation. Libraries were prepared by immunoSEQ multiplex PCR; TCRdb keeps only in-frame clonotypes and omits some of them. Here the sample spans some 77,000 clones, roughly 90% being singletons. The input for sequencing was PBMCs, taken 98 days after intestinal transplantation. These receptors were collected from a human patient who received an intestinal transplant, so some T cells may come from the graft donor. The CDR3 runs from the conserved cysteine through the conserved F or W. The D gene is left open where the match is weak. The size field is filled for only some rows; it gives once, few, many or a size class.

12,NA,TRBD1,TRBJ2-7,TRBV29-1,TGCAGCGTTTCCGGGACAGATTACGAGCAGTACTTC,CSVSGTDYEQYF
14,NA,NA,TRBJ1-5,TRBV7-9,TGTGCCAGCAGCTTAGCTGAGGGGGGACAGCCCCAGCATTTT,CASSLAEGGQPQHF
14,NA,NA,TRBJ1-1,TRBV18,TGTGCCAGCTCACCACGCAGGGAGGAAACTGAAGCTTTCTTT,CASSPRREETEAFF
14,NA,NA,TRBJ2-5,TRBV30,TGTGCCTGGATGAAAGGGCGGAGCAGGGAGACCCAGTACTTC,CAWMKGRSRETQYF
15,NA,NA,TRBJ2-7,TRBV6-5,TGTGCCAGCAGTTACGGAGGGGCGCAGGTCTACGAGCAGTACTTC,CASSYGGAQVYEQYF
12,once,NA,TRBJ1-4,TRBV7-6,TGTGCCAGCAGCGACCCCGGAGATAAACTGTTTTTT,CASSDPGDKLFF
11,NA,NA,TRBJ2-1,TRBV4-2,TGTGCCAGCAGCCAACTCGGGGCTCAGTTCTTC,CASSQLGAQFF
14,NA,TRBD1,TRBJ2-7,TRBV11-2,TGTGCCAGCAGGTCCCGGGACAGTTACTACGAGCAGTACTTC,CASRSRDSYYEQYF
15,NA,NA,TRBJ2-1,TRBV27,TGTGCCAGCAGTTTAGTCGGGGGCTCCTACAATGAGCAGTTCTTC,CASSLVGGSYNEQFF
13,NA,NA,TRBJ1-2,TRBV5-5,TGTGCCAGCAGCTTGGGACAGCAGTATGGCTACACCTTC,CASSLGQQYGYTF
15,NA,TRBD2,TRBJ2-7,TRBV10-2,TGCGCCAGCAGTGACTCGACTAGCGGGAGAGACGAGCAGTACTTC,CASSDSTSGRDEQYF
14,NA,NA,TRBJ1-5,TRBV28,TGTGCCAGCACCGCGGACAGCAGCAATCAGCCCCAGCATTTT,CASTADSSNQPQHF
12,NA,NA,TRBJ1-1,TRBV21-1,TGTGCCAGCAAACGTGCCAGAACTGAAGCTTTCTTT,CASKRARTEAFF
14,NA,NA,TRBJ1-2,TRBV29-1,TGCAGCGTTCGATCTGAAAGGGAAAACTATGGCTACACCTTC,CSVRSERENYGYTF
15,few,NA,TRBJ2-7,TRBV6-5,TGTGCCAGCAGTTACGCCCAGGGGGGTTCCTACGAGCAGTACTTC,CASSYAQGGSYEQYF
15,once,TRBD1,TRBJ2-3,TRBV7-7,TGTGCCAGCAGCCCCGGGACAGCCATTACAGATACGCAGTATTTT,CASSPGTAITDTQYF
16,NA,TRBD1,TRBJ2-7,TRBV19,TGTGCCAGTAGTACTCTCGGTCCGGGACAGATATACGAGCAGTACTTC,CASSTLGPGQIYEQYF
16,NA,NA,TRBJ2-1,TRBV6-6,TGTGCCAGCAGTTACAAGTACGGGGGCCCCTACAATGAGCAGTTCTTC,CASSYKYGGPYNEQFF
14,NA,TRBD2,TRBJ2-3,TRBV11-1,TGTGCCAGCAGCTTAGGACTAGCGGGTCGGGCGCAGTATTTT,CASSLGLAGRAQYF
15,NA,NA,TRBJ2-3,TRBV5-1,TGCGCCAGCAGCTCGTTTACGCATTTCACAGATACGCAGTATTTT,CASSSFTHFTDTQYF
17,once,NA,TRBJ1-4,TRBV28,TGTGCCAGCAGTTTTCCCGTTCGGGACCCAACTAATGAAAAACTGTTTTTT,CASSFPVRDPTNEKLFF
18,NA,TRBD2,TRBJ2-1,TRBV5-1,TGCGCCAGCAGCTTGGGCCTTCTAGCGGCGAACTCCTACAATGAGCAGTTCTTC,CASSLGLLAANSYNEQFF